This TCR beta chain was captured by sequencing in a study of T cell repertoires in aging, cancer and after chemotherapy. This clonotype was observed a handful of times. V shed 7 bases and J 7 bases; nucleotides not matched to a gene: 7. Germline loops: CDR1 DFQATT, CDR2 SNEGSKA (reference sequence). The CDR3 totals 14 residues. TCR beta rearrangements were amplified from peripheral blood genomic DNA. TRB rearrangements spanning V, D and J were amplified using mixed TRB-A/B primers. TCRdb reanalysed the multiplex PCR reads using MiXCR and keeps one entry per CDR3 protein. This sample has about 10,000 distinct CDR3 sequences, with 25% to 30% found just once.

The chain is built from TRBV20-1 and TRBJ2-1, with 13 bases matching TRBD2. Sequencing was done on a sample of blood. The clonotype was recovered from a human donor in good health. CDR3 loop: CSVSPGLAGNEQFF. The CDR3 DNA reads TGCAGTGTATCCCCGGGACTAGCGGGGAATGAGCAGTTCTTC.